What follows are 32 T cell receptor beta chains derived from one specimen sequenced in a study of T cell responses to AZD1222 COVID-19 vaccine. Using immunoSEQ multiplex PCR, the repertoire was profiled, and TCRdb retains in-frame clones only, with some absent. The data hold about 110,000 clones, with 70% to 90% observed a single time. The specimen comprised peripheral blood, sampled 28 days after the second AZD1222 dose. Every receptor here comes from an adult who received the AZD1222 COVID-19 vaccine.

This chain uses TRBV4-1 with TRBJ2-1; 7 bases line up with TRBD1. CDR1 is MGHRA and CDR2 is YSYEKL in the germline V gene. V gave up 5 bases and J gave up 3 bases; unmatched junction bases: 10. The CDR3 loop spans 16 amino acids. The CDR3: CASSYRTGALYNEQFF. The CDR3 nucleotides are TGCGCCAGCAGCTACCGAACAGGGGCCCTCTACAATGAGCAGTTCTTC.

The CDR3 loop reads CASSQPISWARRGTGELFF. Written as DNA, the CDR3 is TGCGCCAGCAGCCAACCTATTTCCTGGGCCCGAAGGGGAACCGGGGAGCTGTTTTTT. The chain joins TRBV4-1 to TRBJ2-2; the D gene is possibly TRBD1 (5 bases). V was trimmed by 2 bases and J by 5 bases, leaving 24 bases between them. This CDR3 has 19 residues. Germline V gene sequence: CDR1 MGHRA, CDR2 YSYEKL.

The chain is built from TRBV4-2 and TRBJ1-2; D remains unclear. Trimming took off 3 bases at V and 1 base at J, with 18 bases between the two ends. Germline CDR1 LGHNA, CDR2 YNFKEQ. The CDR3 is 17 amino acids. CDR3 nucleotides: TGTGCCAGCAGCCACGGCAGCAATCCGGGGAATAACTATGGCTACACCTTC. Translated, it gives CASSHGSNPGNNYGYTF.

The rearrangement uses TRBV9 and TRBJ1-1, with 10 positions matching TRBD1. Germline V gene data show CDR1 as SGDLS and CDR2 as YYNGEE. This CDR3 spans 16 amino acids. V shed 3 bases and J 0 bases; nucleotides not matched to a gene: 5. The CDR3 DNA is TGTGCCAGCAGCGCGGGGACAGGGGCTCTGAACACTGAAGCTTTCTTT. Amino acids: CASSAGTGALNTEAFF.

For the CDR3, the DNA is TGTGCCAGCAACCCTCTAGCGGGGGGCCTCAATCCGCAGTATTTT. Translation gives CASNPLAGGLNPQYF. V and J are TRBV27 and TRBJ2-3, with 11 bases identical to TRBD2. The CDR3 runs to 15 residues. Unmatched junction bases numbered 13, after V lost 7 bases and J lost 10 bases. Germline loops: CDR1 MNHEY, CDR2 SMNVEV (reference sequence).

This chain joins TRBV6-4 and TRBJ2-2; 9 bases agree with TRBD1. V shed 5 bases and J 7 bases; nucleotides not matched to a gene: 8. The CDR3 runs 15 residues. Germline V CDR1 and CDR2: MRHNA, SNTAGT. The CDR3 sequence: CASSIGQGSGGELFF. CDR3 sequence (DNA): TGTGCCAGCAGTATTGGACAGGGGTCGGGCGGGGAGCTGTTTTTT.

The chain uses TRBV2 and TRBJ1-5; the D gene is possibly TRBD1 (6 bases). V was cut by 8 bases and J by 0 bases, with 11 bases left in between. Germline values: CDR1 SNHLY, CDR2 FYNNEI. The CDR3 extends over 14 amino acids. The CDR3: CASETGYSNQPQHF. Here the CDR3 DNA reads TGTGCCAGCGAGACAGGTTATAGCAATCAGCCCCAGCATTTT.

V gene TRBV12-3 or TRBV12-4 combines with J gene TRBJ1-2; tentatively, D is TRBD1 (5 bases). The CDR3 totals 13 residues. The ends were cut back, 6 bases at V and 4 bases at J, with 12 bases in the middle. CDR3 sequence reads: CASRIGAAYGYTF. The CDR3 DNA follows: TGTGCCAGCAGGATAGGGGCGGCCTATGGCTACACCTTC.

V usage is TRBV12-3 or TRBV12-4 and J usage is TRBJ1-2, with no clear D. CDR3 length: 13 residues. Trimming removed 8 bases from V and 0 bases from J, with 10 bases in between. Written as DNA, the CDR3 is TGTGCCAGCGGCCCAGGAACTAACTATGGCTACACCTTC. Translating gives CASGPGTNYGYTF.

V and J are TRBV20-1 and TRBJ2-3; no clear D. The germline V gene encodes CDR1 DFQATT and CDR2 SNEGSKA (reference sequence). With 3 bases removed from V and 2 bases from J, the gap between germline ends came to 12 bases. The CDR3 has 14 amino acids. This CDR3 is CSASFGPSTDTQYF. CDR3 bases: TGCAGTGCTAGTTTCGGACCGTCCACAGATACGCAGTATTTT.

This chain joins TRBV13 and TRBJ2-2; the D is unclear. The length of the CDR3 is 12 residues. The V gene's germline CDR1 is PRHDT and CDR2 FYEKMQ (reference sequence). Trimming took off 0 bases at V and 7 bases at J, with 3 bases between the two ends. The CDR3 spells CASSLGVGELFF. In nucleotides, the CDR3 is TGTGCCAGCAGCTTAGGTGTCGGGGAGCTGTTTTTT.

The V and J genes are TRBV6-4 and TRBJ2-2; D unresolved. Germline V gives CDR1 MRHNA, CDR2 SNTAGT. Trimming shortened V by 4 bases and J by 8 bases, and 11 bases separated the two germline ends. The CDR3 sequence is 13 residues long. CDR3: CASSGLPWGELFF. CDR3 bases: TGTGCCAGCAGTGGCCTCCCCTGGGGGGAGCTGTTTTTT.

The genes are TRBV3-1 (or the pseudogene TRBV3-2) and TRBJ1-4; a possible D gene is TRBD1 (5 bases). This CDR3 spans 18 amino acids. The germline gives CDR1 LGHDT, CDR2 YNNKEL (reference sequence). The V end was cut by 3 bases, the J end by 2 bases, with 19 bases between. For the CDR3, the DNA is TGTGCCAGCAGCCATGGACGGGGGGGAGAATTGACTAATGAAAAACTGTTTTTT. Amino acid sequence: CASSHGRGGELTNEKLFF.

This chain uses TRBV4-2 with TRBJ2-1, with 8 bases identical to TRBD2. The CDR3 totals 18 residues. Germline lookup yields CDR1 LGHNA and CDR2 YNFKEQ. V trimming: 0 bases; J trimming: 2 bases; junction bases outside the gene matches: 9. The CDR3 DNA is TGTGCCAGCAGCCAAGAGGGAGGGCGGGGGGCCCCCTACAATGAGCAGTTCTTC. It is translated as CASSQEGGRGAPYNEQFF.

The V gene is TRBV9, the J gene TRBJ2-1; TRBD2 aligns across 13 bases. This CDR3 has 15 residues. V dropped 0 bases and J dropped 10; count of bases not matched to a gene: 4. Germline V gene lookup returns CDR1 SGDLS and CDR2 YYNGEE. CDR3 protein: CASSVGTSGGGEQFF. The CDR3 nucleotides are TGTGCCAGCAGCGTAGGGACTAGCGGGGGAGGGGAGCAGTTCTTC.

The genes are TRBV12-5 and TRBJ1-1, with D unresolved. V was trimmed by 5 bases and J by 4 bases, leaving 8 bases between them. This CDR3 has 12 amino acids. The germline gives CDR1 LGHNT, CDR2 FRNRAP. This CDR3 is CASGPKSTEAFF. The CDR3 nucleotides read TGTGCTAGTGGTCCAAAGAGCACTGAAGCTTTCTTT. Based on the CDR3 plus reference TRBV12-5 and TRBJ1-1, the full variable domain is DARVTQTPRHKVTEMGQEVTMRCQPILGHNTVFWYRQTMMQGLELLAYFRNRAPLDDSGMPKDRFSAEMPDATLATLKIQPSEPRDSAVYFCASGPKSTEAFFGQGTRLTVV.

The chain has TRBV6-5 and TRBJ1-1; no definite D call. Trimming removed 5 bases at V and 5 bases at J, with 15 bases between. This CDR3 is built from 14 residues. Germline loops: CDR1 MNHEY, CDR2 SVGAGI. The CDR3 DNA sequence: TGTGCCAGCAGTCGTAATGGAGGCTTGACTGAAGCTTTCTTT. This encodes CASSRNGGLTEAFF.

CDR3 nucleotides: TGCAGCGTTGAAGAAGCGAGCTCCTACGAGCAGTACTTC. This sequence encodes CSVEEASSYEQYF. This chain links TRBV29-1 with TRBJ2-7, with no clear D. Trimming took off 0 bases at V and 0 bases at J, with 6 bases between the two ends. Germline V gene sequence: CDR1 SQVTM, CDR2 ANQGSEA. The CDR3 runs 13 residues.

The chain employs TRBV13 and TRBJ2-2; 7 bases fit TRBD2. The CDR3 has 17 residues. Germline V gives CDR1 PRHDT, CDR2 FYEKMQ (reference sequence). V trimming: 0 bases; J trimming: 5 bases; junction bases outside the gene matches: 9. CDR3: CASSLGAGETLTGELFF. CDR3 in DNA: TGTGCCAGCAGCTTAGGCGCGGGGGAGACCCTTACCGGGGAGCTGTTTTTT.

The CDR3 loop reads CASRTGSSYEQYF. CDR3 nucleotide sequence: TGTGCCAGCAGAACAGGAAGCTCCTACGAGCAGTACTTC. The genes are TRBV12-3 or TRBV12-4 and TRBJ2-7, with D tentatively TRBD1 (5 bases). The V end was cut by 6 bases, the J end by 0 bases, with 9 bases between. The CDR3 is 13 amino acids.

Turning to this clone: Germline is not matched at one junction end, which may reflect a read error. V usage is TRBV2 and J usage is TRBJ2-7; D is unclear. Looked up from germline, CDR1 is SNHLY and CDR2 is FYNNEI. CDR3 length equals 13 residues. CDR3 region: CASSEGGAYEQYF. Here the CDR3 DNA reads TGTGCTAGCAGCGAAGGTGGGGCCTACGAGCAGTACTTC.

The V gene is TRBV5-1, the J gene TRBJ2-7; TRBD1 might be the D (6 bases). V lost 0 bases and J 6 bases, leaving 16 bases between the germline ends. Germline V lookup: CDR1 SGHRS, CDR2 YFSETQ. The CDR3 sequence is 15 residues long. The CDR3 loop reads CASSLEVAGVSEQYF. The DNA for the CDR3 is TGCGCCAGCAGCTTGGAAGTGGCAGGGGTGAGCGAGCAGTACTTC.

The V gene is TRBV28, the J gene TRBJ1-1; D gene unclear. Germline-derived CDR1 and CDR2 are MDHEN and SYDVKM. The CDR3 spans 13 residues. Trimming took 3 bases from V and 5 from J, leaving 10 bases between them. DNA of the CDR3: TGTGCCAGCAGTTTGGGCACCCGTACTGAAGCTTTCTTT. Translated, it gives CASSLGTRTEAFF.

There are a few counts of this clone. The rearrangement uses TRBV18 and TRBJ1-5, with TRBD1 identical over 9 bases. Trimming removed 2 bases from V and 6 bases from J; junction bases left unmatched: 5. CDR1 and CDR2 from the germline V gene are KGHSH and LQKENI. This CDR3 has 15 amino acids. The CDR3 nucleotides read TGTGCCAGCTCACCAGGGGACAGGGCTGGTCAGCCCCAGCATTTT. Translation gives CASSPGDRAGQPQHF.

The chain links TRBV19 to TRBJ2-1, with a weak D call TRBD2 (7 bases). Germline CDR1 reads LNHDA; CDR2 reads SQIVND (reference sequence). Trimming took 5 bases from V and 4 from J, leaving 21 bases between them. The CDR3 totals 17 residues. In DNA form, the CDR3 reads TGTGCCAGTAGTGCCCGTCGAGGCGGGGGCGGTTACAATGAGCAGTTCTTC. As protein: CASSARRGGGGYNEQFF.

The chain recombines TRBV4-3 with TRBJ2-5, with D perhaps matching TRBD1 or TRBD2 (6 bases each). The V and J ends lost 4 bases and 5 bases respectively, with 23 bases between them. This CDR3 region has 17 residues. Germline values: CDR1 LGHNA, CDR2 YSLEER. The CDR3 loop is CASSLSVGGQAWETQYF. CDR3 DNA: TGCGCCAGCAGCCTCTCCGTGGGGGGCCAGGCTTGGGAGACCCAGTACTTC.

This clone occurred a few times. The rearrangement joins TRBV7-9 to TRBJ1-1; 9 nucleotides line up with TRBD1. After removal of 4 bases from V and 4 bases from J, the junction contained 10 bases not matched to a gene. The V gene's germline CDR1 is SEHNR and CDR2 FQNEAQ (reference sequence). There are 16 residues in the CDR3. DNA of the CDR3: TGTGCCAGCAGCTCCCATCGGGACAGGGCTGGCACTGAAGCTTTCTTT. Translated, it gives CASSSHRDRAGTEAFF.

CDR3 sequence (DNA): TGTGCCAGCAGCTTAGTCAGGGGCTCCTACAATGAGCAGTTCTTC. Protein product: CASSLVRGSYNEQFF. This sequence joins TRBV11-2 and TRBJ2-1, with a tentative D call TRBD1 (6 bases). The CDR3 sequence is 15 residues long. In germline, CDR1 is SGHAT, CDR2 FQNNGV. V was cut by 1 base and J by 0 bases, with 7 bases left in between.

The chain is built from TRBV4-1 and TRBJ2-1; D remains ambiguous. Germline loops: CDR1 MGHRA, CDR2 YSYEKL. Trimming stripped 4 bases from V and 3 bases from J, with 19 bases between. This CDR3 contains 17 residues. The CDR3 region has the DNA TGCGCCAGCAGCCCACGCGGCGAGACCACCAGCTACAATGAGCAGTTCTTC. Protein sequence: CASSPRGETTSYNEQFF.

The CDR3 protein is CASRLSTDTQYF. CDR3 nucleotide sequence: TGTGCCAGCAGACTAAGCACAGATACGCAGTATTTT. The rearrangement links TRBV12-3 or TRBV12-4 to TRBJ2-3, with D unclear. The V end was cut by 6 bases, the J end by 0 bases, with 4 bases between. This CDR3 has 12 amino acids.

The rearrangement joins TRBV29-1 to TRBJ2-7, with 7 nucleotides matching TRBD2. V lost 4 bases to trimming and J lost 1 base; unmatched junction nucleotides: 7. This CDR3 comprises 14 residues. Germline CDR1 and CDR2: SQVTM and ANQGSEA. The CDR3 loop reads CSVGLPSGSYEQYF. CDR3 DNA sequence: TGCAGCGTTGGTCTGCCTAGCGGATCCTACGAGCAGTACTTC.

The chain carries TRBV28 and TRBJ2-2, with D possibly matching TRBD2 (6 bases). Germline CDR1 MDHEN, CDR2 SYDVKM. The CDR3 loop spans 15 amino acids. V was clipped by 6 bases and J by 0 bases, with 11 bases between them. CDR3 sequence (DNA): TGTGCCAGCAGCCCAGGAGGGGCGAACACCGGGGAGCTGTTTTTT. This translates into CASSPGGANTGELFF.